This T cell receptor beta chain derives from a study of lymphopenia after photon versus proton radiotherapy. Findings and limits, study-wide: Photon-treated patients lost naive T cells and TCR diversity; proton-treated stayed stable. Post-nadir TCR diversity decline inversely tracked overall survival among those who died. Only patients who died were analyzed for survival; proton advantage is unproven. Post-nadir diversity loss with photons came from oligoclonal expansion, particularly CD8+ Temra cells.

V lost 4 bases to trimming and J lost 2 bases; unmatched junction nucleotides: 5. Germline-derived CDR1 and CDR2 are SGHTS and YDEGEE. This CDR3 is built from 14 residues. The repertoire was sequenced with immunoSEQ multiplex PCR; TCRdb's copy has only in-frame clones and lacks some. The table has around 33,000 clones, roughly nine tenths seen once. Comments on this clone: Its antigen is unknown.

This sequence was found in a woman between 65 and 79 years old with pancreatic cancer. Some clones in this sample may be carry-over from other donors' samples. The input for sequencing was peripheral blood, taken from a patient treated with proton-based radiotherapy. This rearrangement joins TRBV5-8 to TRBJ2-5; 7 nucleotides line up with TRBD2. CDR3 bases: TGTGCCAGCAGCGCTCTAGCGGTACAAGAGACCCAGTACTTC. Its protein is CASSALAVQETQYF.